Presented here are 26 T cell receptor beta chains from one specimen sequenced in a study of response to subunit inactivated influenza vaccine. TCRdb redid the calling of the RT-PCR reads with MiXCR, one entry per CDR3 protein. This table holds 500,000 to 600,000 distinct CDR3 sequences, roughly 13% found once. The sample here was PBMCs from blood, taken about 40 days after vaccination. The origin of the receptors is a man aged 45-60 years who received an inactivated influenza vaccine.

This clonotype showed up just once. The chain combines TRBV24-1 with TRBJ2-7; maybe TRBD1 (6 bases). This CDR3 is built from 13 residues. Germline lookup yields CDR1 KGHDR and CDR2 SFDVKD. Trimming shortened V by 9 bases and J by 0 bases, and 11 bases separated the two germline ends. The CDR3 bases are TGTGCCACCGGCCGCAGGGGCTCCTACGAGCAGTACTTC. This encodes CATGRRGSYEQYF.

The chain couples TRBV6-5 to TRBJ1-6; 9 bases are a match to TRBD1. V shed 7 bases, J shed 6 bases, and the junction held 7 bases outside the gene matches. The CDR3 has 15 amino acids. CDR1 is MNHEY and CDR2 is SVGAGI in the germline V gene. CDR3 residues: CASTTADRGNSPLHF. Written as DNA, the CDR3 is TGTGCCAGCACCACCGCGGACAGGGGTAATTCACCCCTCCACTTT.

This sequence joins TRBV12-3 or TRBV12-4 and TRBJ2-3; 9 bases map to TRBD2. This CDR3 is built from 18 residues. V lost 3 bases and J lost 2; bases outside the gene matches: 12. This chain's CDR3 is CASSLNVLRGGITDTQYF. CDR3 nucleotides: TGTGCCAGCAGTTTGAATGTCCTGCGGGGGGGCATCACAGATACGCAGTATTTT.

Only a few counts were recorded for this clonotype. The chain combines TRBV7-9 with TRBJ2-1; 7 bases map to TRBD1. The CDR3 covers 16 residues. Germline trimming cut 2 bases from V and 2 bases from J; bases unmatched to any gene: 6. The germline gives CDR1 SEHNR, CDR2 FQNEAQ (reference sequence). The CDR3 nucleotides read TGTGCCAGCAGCTTAACCGACAGGGCCCCCTACAATGAGCAGTTCTTC. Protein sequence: CASSLTDRAPYNEQFF.

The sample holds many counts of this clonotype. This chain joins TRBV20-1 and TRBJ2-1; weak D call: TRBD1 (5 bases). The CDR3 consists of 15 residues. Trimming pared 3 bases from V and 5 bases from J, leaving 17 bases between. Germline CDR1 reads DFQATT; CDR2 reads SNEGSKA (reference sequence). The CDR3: CSASVRQGLNNEQFF. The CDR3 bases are TGCAGTGCTAGTGTGCGCCAGGGCCTGAACAATGAGCAGTTCTTC.

CDR3 amino acids: CASSQNRANTGELFF. In nucleotides, the CDR3 is TGTGCCAGCAGCCAAAACAGAGCGAACACCGGGGAGCTGTTTTTT. The genes are TRBV14 and TRBJ2-2, with D hard to call. The V end lost 2 bases, the J end lost 0 bases, and 7 bases lay between the germline ends. The germline V gene encodes CDR1 SGHDN and CDR2 FVKESK. This CDR3 region has 15 residues.

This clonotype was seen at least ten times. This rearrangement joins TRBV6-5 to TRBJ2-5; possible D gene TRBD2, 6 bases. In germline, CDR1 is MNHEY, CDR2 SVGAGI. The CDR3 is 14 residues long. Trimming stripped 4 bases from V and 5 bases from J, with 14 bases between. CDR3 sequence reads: CASSWGVSAETQYF. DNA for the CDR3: TGTGCCAGCAGTTGGGGGGTCTCGGCGGAGACCCAGTACTTC.

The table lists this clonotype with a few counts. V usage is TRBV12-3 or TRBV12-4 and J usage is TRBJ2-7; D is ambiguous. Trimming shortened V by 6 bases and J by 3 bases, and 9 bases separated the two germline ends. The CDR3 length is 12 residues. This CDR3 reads CASSPRNYEQYF. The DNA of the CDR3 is TGTGCCAGCAGCCCTAGGAACTACGAGCAGTACTTC.

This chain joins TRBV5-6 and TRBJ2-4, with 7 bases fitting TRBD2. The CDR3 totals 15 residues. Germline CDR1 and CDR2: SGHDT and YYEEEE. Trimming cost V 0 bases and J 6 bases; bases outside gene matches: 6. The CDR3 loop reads CASSLVAPGGNIQYF. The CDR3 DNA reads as TGTGCCAGCAGCTTGGTTGCTCCGGGGGGAAACATTCAGTACTTC.

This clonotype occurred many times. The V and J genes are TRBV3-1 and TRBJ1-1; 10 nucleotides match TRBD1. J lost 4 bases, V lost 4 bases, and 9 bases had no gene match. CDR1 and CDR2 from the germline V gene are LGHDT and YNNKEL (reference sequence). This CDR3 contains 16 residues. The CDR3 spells CASSLQPGQGSTEAFF. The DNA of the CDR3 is TGTGCCAGCAGCCTCCAACCGGGACAGGGGAGCACTGAAGCTTTCTTT. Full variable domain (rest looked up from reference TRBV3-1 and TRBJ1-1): DTAVSQTPKYLVTQMGNDKSIKCEQNLGHDTMYWYKQDSKKFLKIMFSYNNKELIINETVPNRFSPKSPDKAHLNLHINSLELGDSAVYFCASSLQPGQGSTEAFFGQGTRLTVV.

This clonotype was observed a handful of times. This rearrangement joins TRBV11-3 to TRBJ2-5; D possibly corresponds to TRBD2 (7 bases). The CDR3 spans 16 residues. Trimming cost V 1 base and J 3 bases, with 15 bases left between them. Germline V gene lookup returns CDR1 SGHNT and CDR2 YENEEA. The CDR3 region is CASSLGGGGKEETQYF. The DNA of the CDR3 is TGTGCCAGCAGCTTAGGAGGGGGGGGGAAAGAAGAGACCCAGTACTTC.

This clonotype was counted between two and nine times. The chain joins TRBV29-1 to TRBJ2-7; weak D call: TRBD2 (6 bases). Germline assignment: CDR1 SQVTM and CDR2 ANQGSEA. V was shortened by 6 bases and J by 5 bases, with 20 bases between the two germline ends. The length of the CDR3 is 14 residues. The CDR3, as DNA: TGCAGCGTAGCCGCGCACCGGGGGATCCACGAGCAGTACTTC. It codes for CSVAAHRGIHEQYF.

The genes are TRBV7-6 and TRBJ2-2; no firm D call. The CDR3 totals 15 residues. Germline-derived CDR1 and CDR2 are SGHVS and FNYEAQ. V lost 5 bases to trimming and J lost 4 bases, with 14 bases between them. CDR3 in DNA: TGTGCCAGCAGCCCCCAGACGGCACCCACCGGGGAGCTGTTTTTT. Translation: CASSPQTAPTGELFF. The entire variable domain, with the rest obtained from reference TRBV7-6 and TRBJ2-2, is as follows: GAGVSQSPRYKVTKRGQDVALRCDPISGHVSLYWYRQALGQGPEFLTYFNYEAQQDKSGLPNDRFSAERPEGSISTLTIQRTEQRDSAMYRCASSPQTAPTGELFFGEGSRLTVL.

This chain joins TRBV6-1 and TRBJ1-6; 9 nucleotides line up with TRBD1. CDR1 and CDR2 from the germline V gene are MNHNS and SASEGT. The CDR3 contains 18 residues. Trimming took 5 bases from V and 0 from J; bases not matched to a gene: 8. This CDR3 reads CASSQGQGFSSYNSPLHF. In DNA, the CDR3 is TGTGCCAGCAGTCAGGGACAGGGCTTCAGCTCCTATAATTCACCCCTCCACTTT.

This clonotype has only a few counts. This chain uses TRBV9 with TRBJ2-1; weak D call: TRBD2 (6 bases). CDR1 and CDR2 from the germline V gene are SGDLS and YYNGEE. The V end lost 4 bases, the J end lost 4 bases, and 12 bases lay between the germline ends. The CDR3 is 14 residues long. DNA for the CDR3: TGTGCCAGCAGCCCTCTGGGGACTTACAATGAGCAGTTCTTC. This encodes CASSPLGTYNEQFF.

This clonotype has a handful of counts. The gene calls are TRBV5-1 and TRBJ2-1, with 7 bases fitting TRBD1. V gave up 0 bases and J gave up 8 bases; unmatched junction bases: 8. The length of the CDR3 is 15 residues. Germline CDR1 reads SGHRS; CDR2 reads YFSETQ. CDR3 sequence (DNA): TGCGCCAGCAGCTTGGAGGCAGTTAGGGGGCATGAGCAGTTCTTC. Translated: CASSLEAVRGHEQFF.

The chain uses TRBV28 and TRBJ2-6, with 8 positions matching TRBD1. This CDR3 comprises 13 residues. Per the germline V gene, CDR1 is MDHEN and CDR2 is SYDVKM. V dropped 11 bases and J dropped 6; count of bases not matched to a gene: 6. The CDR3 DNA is TGTGCCGCGTCAGGGGGCCAGGCCAACGTCCTGACTTTC. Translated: CAASGGQANVLTF.

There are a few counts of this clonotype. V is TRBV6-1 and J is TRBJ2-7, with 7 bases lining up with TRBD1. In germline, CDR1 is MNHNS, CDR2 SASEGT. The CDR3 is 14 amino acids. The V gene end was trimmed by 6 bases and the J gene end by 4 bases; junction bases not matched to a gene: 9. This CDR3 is CASSLRGSRYEQYF. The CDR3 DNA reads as TGTGCCAGCAGCCTCAGGGGGTCGCGATACGAGCAGTACTTC.

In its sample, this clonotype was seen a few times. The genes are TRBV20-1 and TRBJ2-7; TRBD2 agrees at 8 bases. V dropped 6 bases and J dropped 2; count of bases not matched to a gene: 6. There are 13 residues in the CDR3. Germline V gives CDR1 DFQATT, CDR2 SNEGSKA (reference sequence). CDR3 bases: TGCAGTGCGAACCCGGGACTAGCCTACGAGCAGTACTTC. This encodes CSANPGLAYEQYF.

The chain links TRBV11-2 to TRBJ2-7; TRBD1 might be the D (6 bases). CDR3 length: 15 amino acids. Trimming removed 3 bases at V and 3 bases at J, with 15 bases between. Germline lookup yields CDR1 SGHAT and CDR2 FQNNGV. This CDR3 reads CASSFAGDLYYEQYF. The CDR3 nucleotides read TGTGCCAGCAGCTTTGCAGGGGACCTTTACTACGAGCAGTACTTC.

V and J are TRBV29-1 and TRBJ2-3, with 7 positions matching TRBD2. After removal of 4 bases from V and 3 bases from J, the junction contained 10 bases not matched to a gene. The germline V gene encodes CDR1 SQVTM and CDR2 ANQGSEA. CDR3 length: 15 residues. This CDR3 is CSVGLAGLRTDTQYF. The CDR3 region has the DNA TGCAGCGTTGGTTTAGCGGGCCTCCGAACAGATACGCAGTATTTT.

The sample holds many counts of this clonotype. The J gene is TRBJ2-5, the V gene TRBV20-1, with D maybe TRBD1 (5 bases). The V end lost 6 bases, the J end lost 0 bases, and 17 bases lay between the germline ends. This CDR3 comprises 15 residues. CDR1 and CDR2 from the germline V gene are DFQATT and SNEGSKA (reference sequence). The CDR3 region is CSANNLRDNQETQYF. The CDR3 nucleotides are TGCAGTGCGAACAACCTCAGGGATAACCAAGAGACCCAGTACTTC.

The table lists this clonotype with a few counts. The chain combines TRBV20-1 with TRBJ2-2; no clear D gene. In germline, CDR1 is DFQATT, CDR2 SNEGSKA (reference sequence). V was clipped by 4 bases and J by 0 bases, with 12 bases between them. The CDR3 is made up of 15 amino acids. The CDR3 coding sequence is TGCAGTGCTAAGGAATGGGCGGCGAACACCGGGGAGCTGTTTTTT. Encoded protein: CSAKEWAANTGELFF.

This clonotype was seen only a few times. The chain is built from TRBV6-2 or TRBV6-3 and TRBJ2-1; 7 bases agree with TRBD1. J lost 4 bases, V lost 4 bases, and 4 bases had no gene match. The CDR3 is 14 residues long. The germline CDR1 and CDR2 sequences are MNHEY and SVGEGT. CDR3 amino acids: CASSSGDRYNEQFF. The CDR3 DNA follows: TGTGCCAGCAGTTCCGGGGACAGATACAATGAGCAGTTCTTC.

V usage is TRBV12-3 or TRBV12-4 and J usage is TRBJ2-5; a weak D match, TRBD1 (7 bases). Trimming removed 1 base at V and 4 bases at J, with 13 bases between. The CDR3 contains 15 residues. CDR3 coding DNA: TGTGCCAGCAGTTTAGGTCCAGGGGGGTCAGAGACCCAGTACTTC. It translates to CASSLGPGGSETQYF.

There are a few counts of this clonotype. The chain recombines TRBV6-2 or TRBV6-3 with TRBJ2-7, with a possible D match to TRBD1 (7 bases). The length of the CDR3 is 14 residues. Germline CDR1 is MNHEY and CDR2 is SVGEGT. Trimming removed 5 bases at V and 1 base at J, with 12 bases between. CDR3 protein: CASSNPGGSYEQYF. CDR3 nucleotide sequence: TGTGCCAGCAGTAATCCAGGGGGGTCCTACGAGCAGTACTTC.